The next 20 T cell receptor beta chains were all read from a single sample in a study of cytotoxic CD8 clonotypes in ibrutinib-treated CLL. Assay: immunoSEQ multiplex PCR; the TCRdb copy retains only in-frame clones and omits some. The sample includes roughly 300,000 clones, around 76% seen only once; the top ten take about 6%. Here the sequenced sample was PBMCs, taken at disease progression, from a patient treated with ibrutinib. These receptors originate from a human donor with chronic lymphocytic leukemia.

This chain links TRBV11-3 with TRBJ2-2; tentatively, D is TRBD1 (6 bases). V gave up 5 bases and J gave up 1 base, with 14 bases separating them. In germline, CDR1 is SGHNT, CDR2 YENEEA. This CDR3 has 16 residues. The CDR3 loop is CASSGSWTENTGELFF. DNA of the CDR3: TGTGCCAGCAGCGGGAGTTGGACAGAGAACACCGGGGAGCTGTTTTTT.

The V gene is TRBV4-1, the J gene TRBJ1-1; a weak D match, TRBD1 (6 bases). The V and J ends lost 4 bases and 3 bases respectively, with 12 bases between them. Germline V gene lookup returns CDR1 MGHRA and CDR2 YSYEKL. This CDR3 is built from 14 residues. The CDR3 nucleotides read TGCGCCAGCAGCCTGACAGGAGGCGACACTGAAGCTTTCTTT. Protein sequence: CASSLTGGDTEAFF.

This clone was detected only a few times. The chain links TRBV5-6 to TRBJ1-2; D unclear. Germline CDR1 reads SGHDT; CDR2 reads YYEEEE. The CDR3 spans 13 residues. Trimming removed 2 bases at V and 4 bases at J, with 9 bases between. Written as DNA, the CDR3 is TGTGCCAGCAGCTTTTCCTGGGGCTATGGCTACACCTTC. The encoded protein is CASSFSWGYGYTF.

J is TRBJ2-3 and V is TRBV28; TRBD1 agrees at 7 bases. Germline CDR1 reads MDHEN; CDR2 reads SYDVKM. This CDR3 is 13 amino acids long. The trim removed 6 bases at V and 4 bases at J, leaving 4 bases unmatched. The CDR3 coding sequence is TGTGCCAGCAGGACAGGGACGGCAGATACGCAGTATTTT. This encodes CASRTGTADTQYF.

The chain is built from TRBV10-3 and TRBJ2-4; possibly TRBD1 for D (5 bases). In germline, CDR1 is ENHRY, CDR2 SYGVKD. CDR3 length: 13 residues. Between the trimmed V and J ends, which lost 0 bases and 8 bases, there was a span of 8 bases. CDR3 region: CAISESPRDIQYF. DNA of the CDR3: TGTGCCATCAGTGAGTCTCCCAGGGACATTCAGTACTTC.

The gene calls are TRBV7-2 and TRBJ1-3; unclear D gene. V shed 5 bases and J shed 4 bases, with 15 bases lying between them. This CDR3 is built from 15 residues. In germline, CDR1 is SGHTA, CDR2 FQGNSA. DNA of the CDR3: TGTGCCAGCAGCCAATACAGCCTCTCAGGAAACACCATATATTTT. This encodes CASSQYSLSGNTIYF.

The V call is TRBV18, the J call TRBJ1-2; no firm D call. This CDR3 region has 14 residues. The V gene's germline CDR1 is KGHSH and CDR2 LQKENI. Trimming pared 3 bases from V and 0 bases from J, leaving 8 bases between. CDR3 residues: CASSPDRSNYGYTF. DNA for the CDR3: TGTGCCAGCTCACCGGACCGATCTAACTATGGCTACACCTTC. Full variable domain (outside the CDR3, taken from reference TRBV18 and TRBJ1-2): NAGVMQNPRHLVRRRGQEARLRCSPMKGHSHVYWYRQLPEEGLKFMVYLQKENIIDESGMPKERFSAEFPKEGPSILRIQQVVRGDSAAYFCASSPDRSNYGYTFGSGTRLTVV.

This clone was counted a few times. The V gene is TRBV25-1, the J gene TRBJ2-7; no clear D gene. Germline CDR1 and CDR2: MGHDK and SYGVNS. Trimming stripped 6 bases from V and 1 base from J, with 1 base between. The CDR3 runs to 10 residues. This CDR3 is CASRSYEQYF. The CDR3 DNA reads TGTGCCAGCAGATCCTACGAGCAGTACTTC.

The chain has TRBV14 and TRBJ2-3, with TRBD2 identical over 9 bases. V trimming: 3 bases; J trimming: 1 base; junction bases outside the gene matches: 5. The germline gives CDR1 SGHDN, CDR2 FVKESK. This CDR3 spans 16 amino acids. The CDR3 bases are TGTGCCAGCAGCCAGAGAGGACTAGCGCGCACAGATACGCAGTATTTT. As protein: CASSQRGLARTDTQYF.

The chain has TRBV5-6 and TRBJ2-3, with a possible D match to TRBD1 (6 bases). This CDR3 comprises 16 residues. The V end lost 1 base, the J end lost 0 bases, and 12 bases lay between the germline ends. Germline V gene data show CDR1 as SGHDT and CDR2 as YYEEEE. CDR3 in DNA: TGTGCCAGCAGCTTGCCGGGACAAACTAGCACAGATACGCAGTATTTT. This encodes CASSLPGQTSTDTQYF.

The chain employs TRBV6-1 and TRBJ2-1, with TRBD1 as a possible D gene (5 bases). Germline CDR1 MNHNS, CDR2 SASEGT. The V end was cut by 10 bases, the J end by 2 bases, with 12 bases between. The CDR3 has 13 amino acids. DNA of the CDR3: TGTGCCACGACCGACAGTCCCTACAATGAGCAGTTCTTC. This translates into CATTDSPYNEQFF.

This clone appeared a few times. The V call is TRBV19, the J call TRBJ1-2, with 11 bases aligning to TRBD1. Germline loops: CDR1 LNHDA, CDR2 SQIVND (reference sequence). V trimming: 7 bases; J trimming: 8 bases; junction bases outside the gene matches: 6. This CDR3 has 13 residues. CDR3 coding DNA: TGTGCCAGTACCCTGGACAGGGGGCTCGGCTACACCTTC. This translates into CASTLDRGLGYTF.

The chain employs TRBV20-1 and TRBJ1-2; perhaps TRBD1 as D (6 bases). This CDR3 has 11 amino acids. Germline CDR1 DFQATT, CDR2 SNEGSKA (reference sequence). CDR3 sequence: CSEGGNYGYTF. CDR3 nucleotide sequence: TGCAGCGAAGGGGGTAACTATGGCTACACCTTC.

This clone has a handful of counts. The chain recombines TRBV4-1 with TRBJ1-6; possibly TRBD1 for D (5 bases). Germline assignment: CDR1 MGHRA and CDR2 YSYEKL. V was cut by 3 bases and J by 7 bases, with 13 bases left in between. There are 15 residues in the CDR3. CDR3 amino acids: CASSHARGENSPLHF. CDR3 sequence (DNA): TGCGCCAGCAGCCACGCCCGGGGGGAAAATTCACCCCTCCACTTT.

The chain uses TRBV11-3 and TRBJ2-3; 7 bases are a match to TRBD1. V trimming: 1 base; J trimming: 3 bases; junction bases outside the gene matches: 1. Per the germline V gene, CDR1 is SGHNT and CDR2 is YENEEA. The CDR3 is 14 residues long. The chain's CDR3 is CASSLATGTDTQYF. The DNA of the CDR3 is TGTGCCAGCAGCTTAGCGACAGGGACAGATACGCAGTATTTT.

The chain couples TRBV18 to TRBJ2-1, with 8 nucleotides matching TRBD2. This CDR3 has 13 residues. The V and J ends lost 10 bases and 9 bases, in that order; junction bases with no gene match: 11. CDR1 and CDR2 (germline): KGHSH, LQKENI. The CDR3 DNA follows: TGTGCCACCAGCGGGACTAGTATCACTGAGCAGTTCTTC. Its translation: CATSGTSITEQFF.

The chain uses TRBV4-2 and TRBJ2-1; D is unresolved. Per the germline V gene, CDR1 is LGHNA and CDR2 is YNFKEQ. The length of the CDR3 is 14 residues. The ends were cut back, 1 base at V and 7 bases at J, with 11 bases in the middle. The CDR3 spells CASSQVRSWNEQFF. CDR3 in DNA: TGTGCCAGCAGCCAAGTCAGGTCATGGAATGAGCAGTTCTTC.

This chain's CDR3 is CASSITPGLGYEQYF. CDR3 nucleotides: TGTGCCAGTAGTATAACCCCGGGATTAGGCTACGAGCAGTACTTC. The chain employs TRBV19 and TRBJ2-7; a weak D match, TRBD2 (5 bases). CDR3 length: 15 amino acids. Germline CDR1 reads LNHDA; CDR2 reads SQIVND (reference sequence). The V and J ends lost 2 bases and 3 bases respectively, with 14 bases between them.

This chain connects TRBV29-1 to TRBJ2-3, with 7 positions matching TRBD2. This CDR3 is built from 13 residues. CDR1 and CDR2 from the germline V gene are SQVTM and ANQGSEA. J lost 2 bases, V lost 4 bases, and 3 bases had no gene match. The CDR3 DNA reads as TGCAGCGTTGGAGCGGGATCCACAGATACGCAGTATTTT. It translates to CSVGAGSTDTQYF.

The chain joins TRBV9 to TRBJ2-7; 7 bases fit TRBD2. The CDR3 length is 13 residues. Germline assignment: CDR1 SGDLS and CDR2 YYNGEE. V gave up 0 bases and J gave up 7 bases; unmatched junction bases: 4. The CDR3 region is CASSVVVSGEQYF. DNA for the CDR3: TGTGCCAGCAGCGTAGTTGTTAGCGGGGAGCAGTACTTC. Filled out from reference TRBV9 and TRBJ2-7, the complete variable domain reads DSGVTQTPKHLITATGQRVTLRCSPRSGDLSVYWYQQSLDQGLQFLIQYYNGEERAKGNILERFSAQQFPDLHSELNLSSLELGDSALYFCASSVVVSGEQYFGPGTRLTVT.